This is a list of T cell receptor beta chains from one sample in a study of T-cell reconstitution after alpha-beta-depleted transplantation in children. TCRdb re-called the PCR reads with MiXCR, one entry per CDR3 protein. This table holds about 150,000 distinct CDR3 sequences, 7.5% to 9% found once. Source: PBMCs, mostly from graft donor cells, taken 180 days after TCRalphabeta/CD19-depleted stem cell transplant. These TCRs come from a female patient aged 2-10 years who had a stem cell transplant for congenital amegakaryocytic thrombocytopenia, so the T cells may come from the graft donor. Each CDR3 is given with its conserved first and last residue. Each record gives: V gene, J gene, D gene, clone size, CDR3 protein, CDR3 DNA. D genes are given only for firm matches. The size entry is marked missing in some rows and otherwise reads once, few, many or a size class.

v_gene: TRBV20-1
j_gene: TRBJ2-1
d_gene: TRBD1
abundance: many
CDR3aa: CSAMIRDRGLNEQFF
CDR3nt: TGCAGTGCGATGATCCGGGACAGGGGGCTAAATGAGCAGTTCTTC

v_gene: TRBV10-3
j_gene: TRBJ2-7
d_gene: .
abundance: .
CDR3aa: CAIAGLAYEQYF
CDR3nt: TGTGCCATCGCGGGACTGGCCTACGAGCAGTACTTC

v_gene: TRBV15
j_gene: TRBJ2-7
d_gene: .
abundance: many
CDR3aa: CATSRDRGAYEQYF
CDR3nt: TGTGCCACCAGCAGGGATAGAGGGGCCTACGAGCAGTACTTC

v_gene: TRBV29-1
j_gene: TRBJ2-6
d_gene: .
abundance: few
CDR3aa: CSVGDSGANGLTF
CDR3nt: TGCAGCGTCGGTGACTCTGGGGCCAACGGCCTGACTTTC

v_gene: TRBV5-1
j_gene: TRBJ1-2
d_gene: .
abundance: many
CDR3aa: CASNPDSSPSFYGYTF
CDR3nt: TGCGCCAGCAACCCGGACAGCTCTCCCTCTTTCTATGGCTACACCTTC

v_gene: TRBV11-2
j_gene: TRBJ2-1
d_gene: TRBD2
abundance: many
CDR3aa: CASSRSWVAGGREQFF
CDR3nt: TGTGCCAGCAGCCGTAGCTGGGTAGCGGGAGGAAGGGAGCAGTTCTTC

v_gene: TRBV11-2
j_gene: TRBJ2-3
d_gene: .
abundance: many
CDR3aa: CASSLWGVMADTQYF
CDR3nt: TGTGCCAGCAGCTTGTGGGGGGTGATGGCAGATACGCAGTATTTT

v_gene: TRBV5-8
j_gene: TRBJ2-1
d_gene: .
abundance: .
CDR3aa: CASSLYGTHGINEQFF
CDR3nt: TGTGCCAGCAGCTTGTATGGGACGCATGGGATCAATGAGCAGTTCTTC

v_gene: TRBV10-3
j_gene: TRBJ1-2
d_gene: .
abundance: many
CDR3aa: CAISTEYYGYTF
CDR3nt: TGTGCCATCAGTACAGAGTACTATGGCTACACCTTC

v_gene: TRBV5-1
j_gene: TRBJ1-2
d_gene: .
abundance: many
CDR3aa: CASSRKAGEEGYTF
CDR3nt: TGCGCCAGCAGCCGTAAAGCCGGGGAGGAAGGCTACACCTTC

v_gene: TRBV27
j_gene: TRBJ1-1
d_gene: .
abundance: many
CDR3aa: CASSSPGLGTEAFF
CDR3nt: TGTGCCAGCAGTTCTCCTGGCCTGGGGACTGAAGCTTTCTTT

v_gene: TRBV5-6
j_gene: TRBJ2-3
d_gene: TRBD2
abundance: many
CDR3aa: CASSSTSGGYVDTQYF
CDR3nt: TGTGCCAGCAGCTCAACTTCCGGGGGGTATGTGGATACGCAGTATTTT

v_gene: TRBV12-3/TRBV12-4
j_gene: TRBJ2-1
d_gene: .
abundance: many
CDR3aa: CASSLLANNEQFF
CDR3nt: TGTGCCAGCAGTTTACTCGCGAACAATGAGCAGTTCTTC

v_gene: TRBV29-1
j_gene: TRBJ2-5
d_gene: .
abundance: .
CDR3aa: CSVDRLAQETQYF
CDR3nt: TGCAGCGTTGACAGGCTGGCCCAAGAGACCCAGTACTTC

v_gene: TRBV6-1
j_gene: TRBJ2-3
d_gene: .
abundance: many
CDR3aa: CASSERGRTDTQYF
CDR3nt: TGTGCCAGCAGTGAAAGGGGACGCACAGATACGCAGTATTTT

v_gene: TRBV5-6
j_gene: TRBJ1-2
d_gene: .
abundance: .
CDR3aa: CASSTIVLRSNYGYTF
CDR3nt: TGTGCCAGCAGCACCATCGTATTGAGATCTAACTATGGCTACACCTTC

v_gene: TRBV7-9
j_gene: TRBJ2-7
d_gene: .
abundance: few
CDR3aa: CASSLSQGRQRWYEQYF
CDR3nt: TGTGCCAGCAGCTTAAGTCAGGGGCGGCAGAGATGGTACGAGCAGTACTTC

v_gene: TRBV5-1
j_gene: TRBJ2-2
d_gene: .
abundance: many
CDR3aa: CASSTSTGELFF
CDR3nt: TGCGCCAGCAGTACGAGCACCGGGGAGCTGTTTTTT

v_gene: TRBV4-2
j_gene: TRBJ2-2
d_gene: TRBD2
abundance: .
CDR3aa: CASSSTPSGTGELFF
CDR3nt: TGTGCCAGCAGCTCAACCCCTAGCGGCACCGGGGAGCTGTTTTTT

v_gene: TRBV29-1
j_gene: TRBJ2-1
d_gene: .
abundance: many
CDR3aa: CSVEEQGGYNEQFF
CDR3nt: TGCAGCGTTGAAGAACAGGGCGGCTACAATGAGCAGTTCTTC

v_gene: TRBV5-6
j_gene: TRBJ2-3
d_gene: .
abundance: many
CDR3aa: CASSSLDFVDTQYF
CDR3nt: TGTGCCAGCAGCTCCCTAGATTTCGTAGATACGCAGTATTTT

v_gene: TRBV5-1
j_gene: TRBJ1-1
d_gene: .
abundance: many
CDR3aa: CASSLIEQGVTEAFF
CDR3nt: TGCGCCAGCAGCTTAATAGAACAGGGAGTCACTGAAGCTTTCTTT

v_gene: TRBV27
j_gene: TRBJ2-3
d_gene: TRBD1
abundance: many
CDR3aa: CASSVTGLGTQYF
CDR3nt: TGTGCCAGCAGTGTGACAGGGCTTGGTACGCAGTATTTT

v_gene: TRBV3-1
j_gene: TRBJ1-6
d_gene: .
abundance: .
CDR3aa: CASSQEPQTVSYNSPLHF
CDR3nt: TGTGCCAGCAGCCAAGAACCGCAGACAGTTTCCTATAATTCACCCCTCCACTTT

v_gene: TRBV29-1
j_gene: TRBJ1-1
d_gene: .
abundance: many
CDR3aa: CSVETARDTEAFF
CDR3nt: TGCAGCGTTGAGACCGCGAGGGACACTGAAGCTTTCTTT

v_gene: TRBV3-1
j_gene: TRBJ2-2
d_gene: .
abundance: many
CDR3aa: CASSQRGPGELFF
CDR3nt: TGTGCCAGCAGCCAACGGGGTCCCGGGGAGCTGTTTTTT

v_gene: TRBV5-1
j_gene: TRBJ2-2
d_gene: TRBD2
abundance: many
CDR3aa: CASRGTSGTGELFF
CDR3nt: TGCGCCAGCAGGGGGACTAGTGGCACCGGGGAGCTGTTTTTT

v_gene: TRBV28
j_gene: TRBJ1-5
d_gene: TRBD1
abundance: many
CDR3aa: CASTRAGTGRGSNQPQHF
CDR3nt: TGTGCCAGCACCCGTGCCGGGACAGGGAGGGGGAGCAATCAGCCCCAGCATTTT

v_gene: TRBV20-1
j_gene: TRBJ2-3
d_gene: TRBD1
abundance: many
CDR3aa: CSADFQGAQDTQYF
CDR3nt: TGCAGTGCCGACTTCCAGGGGGCTCAGGATACGCAGTATTTT

v_gene: TRBV5-6
j_gene: TRBJ2-5
d_gene: .
abundance: many
CDR3aa: CASSSYHGETQYF
CDR3nt: TGTGCCAGCAGCTCGTACCACGGAGAGACCCAGTACTTC

v_gene: TRBV6-5
j_gene: TRBJ2-7
d_gene: .
abundance: many
CDR3aa: CASSYRSTGWVEQYF
CDR3nt: TGTGCCAGCAGTTACCGATCGACAGGTTGGGTCGAGCAGTACTTC

v_gene: TRBV20-1
j_gene: TRBJ2-1
d_gene: TRBD2
abundance: .
CDR3aa: CSAVPGLDYNEQFF
CDR3nt: TGCAGTGCTGTACCGGGACTAGACTACAATGAGCAGTTCTTC

v_gene: TRBV20-1
j_gene: TRBJ2-7
d_gene: TRBD2
abundance: many
CDR3aa: CSARSGTNYEQYF
CDR3nt: TGCAGTGCTAGGAGCGGGACTAACTACGAGCAGTACTTC

v_gene: TRBV20-1
j_gene: TRBJ2-7
d_gene: .
abundance: .
CDR3aa: CSAPSIRRKNGEQYF
CDR3nt: TGCAGTGCCCCATCAATCCGTCGTAAAAATGGCGAGCAGTACTTC

v_gene: TRBV29-1
j_gene: TRBJ2-4
d_gene: TRBD2
abundance: many
CDR3aa: CSVESRGDKNIQYF
CDR3nt: TGCAGCGTTGAATCGCGGGGGGACAAAAACATTCAGTACTTC

v_gene: TRBV20-1
j_gene: TRBJ2-5
d_gene: TRBD2
abundance: many
CDR3aa: CSARVAVPSGSQETQYF
CDR3nt: TGCAGTGCTAGAGTCGCAGTCCCTAGCGGGAGCCAAGAGACCCAGTACTTC

v_gene: TRBV12-3/TRBV12-4
j_gene: TRBJ2-7
d_gene: .
abundance: many
CDR3aa: CATEDSYEQYF
CDR3nt: TGTGCCACAGAGGACTCCTACGAGCAGTACTTC

v_gene: TRBV20-1
j_gene: TRBJ1-5
d_gene: TRBD1
abundance: many
CDR3aa: CSARISRTGTNQPQHF
CDR3nt: TGCAGTGCTAGAATAAGCCGGACAGGGACAAATCAGCCCCAGCATTTT

v_gene: TRBV14
j_gene: TRBJ2-1
d_gene: TRBD2
abundance: many
CDR3aa: CASSRGTSGREQFF
CDR3nt: TGTGCCAGCAGCCGGGGGACTAGCGGGCGAGAGCAGTTCTTC

v_gene: TRBV20-1
j_gene: TRBJ2-2
d_gene: .
abundance: many
CDR3aa: CSARDWRVGNTGELFF
CDR3nt: TGCAGTGCTAGAGATTGGCGGGTCGGCAACACCGGGGAGCTGTTTTTT

v_gene: TRBV30
j_gene: TRBJ1-1
d_gene: .
abundance: few
CDR3aa: CAWSSTPRGTEAFF
CDR3nt: TGTGCCTGGAGTTCGACACCCCGAGGGACTGAAGCTTTCTTT

v_gene: TRBV20-1
j_gene: TRBJ1-2
d_gene: .
abundance: many
CDR3aa: CSVGGLGYTF
CDR3nt: TGCAGTGTAGGGGGACTTGGCTACACCTTC

v_gene: TRBV5-1
j_gene: TRBJ1-3
d_gene: .
abundance: few
CDR3aa: CASSFTDRSSGNTIYF
CDR3nt: TGCGCCAGCAGCTTTACAGACAGGAGCTCTGGAAACACCATATATTTT

v_gene: TRBV19
j_gene: TRBJ1-1
d_gene: .
abundance: few
CDR3aa: CASSIYPGSYTEAFF
CDR3nt: TGTGCCAGTAGTATATACCCAGGCTCCTACACTGAAGCTTTCTTT

v_gene: TRBV7-2
j_gene: TRBJ2-7
d_gene: .
abundance: many
CDR3aa: CASSLASLAHAQYF
CDR3nt: TGTGCCAGCAGCTTAGCGTCGCTAGCCCACGCGCAGTACTTC

v_gene: TRBV12-3/TRBV12-4
j_gene: TRBJ2-1
d_gene: TRBD2
abundance: few
CDR3aa: CASSLGTTSGSREQFF
CDR3nt: TGTGCCAGCAGTTTAGGAACCACTAGCGGGAGTCGAGAGCAGTTCTTC

v_gene: TRBV10-1
j_gene: TRBJ2-5
d_gene: .
abundance: many
CDR3aa: CASSDRAWETQYF
CDR3nt: TGCGCCAGCAGTGACCGGGCATGGGAGACCCAGTACTTC

v_gene: TRBV10-3
j_gene: TRBJ2-2
d_gene: .
abundance: .
CDR3aa: CAISPNTGELFF
CDR3nt: TGTGCCATCTCCCCAAACACCGGGGAGCTGTTTTTT

v_gene: TRBV7-2
j_gene: TRBJ2-3
d_gene: TRBD1
abundance: .
CDR3aa: CASSLRQGGGTDTQYF
CDR3nt: TGTGCCAGCAGCCTGCGACAGGGGGGAGGCACAGATACGCAGTATTTT

v_gene: TRBV27
j_gene: TRBJ1-5
d_gene: TRBD1
abundance: many
CDR3aa: CASRPQRQGRTQPQHF
CDR3nt: TGTGCCAGCAGGCCCCAAAGACAGGGACGTACACAGCCCCAGCATTTT

v_gene: TRBV27
j_gene: TRBJ2-3
d_gene: .
abundance: many
CDR3aa: CASSALDYLSTDTQYF
CDR3nt: TGTGCCAGCAGTGCCTTGGACTACCTCTCTACAGATACGCAGTATTTT

v_gene: TRBV20-1
j_gene: TRBJ2-5
d_gene: TRBD1
abundance: .
CDR3aa: CSAFTYDRGRETQYF
CDR3nt: TGCAGTGCGTTTACGTACGACAGGGGCCGGGAGACCCAGTACTTC

v_gene: TRBV18
j_gene: TRBJ1-2
d_gene: .
abundance: many
CDR3aa: CASSPDPYYGYTF
CDR3nt: TGTGCCAGCTCACCAGACCCCTACTATGGCTACACCTTC

v_gene: TRBV29-1
j_gene: TRBJ1-2
d_gene: .
abundance: many
CDR3aa: CSVEGDYGYTF
CDR3nt: TGCAGCGTTGAGGGGGACTATGGCTACACCTTC

v_gene: TRBV12-3/TRBV12-4
j_gene: TRBJ2-7
d_gene: .
abundance: many
CDR3aa: CASSLSSGIDEQYF
CDR3nt: TGTGCCAGCAGTTTAAGTTCAGGGATAGACGAGCAGTACTTC

v_gene: TRBV4-1
j_gene: TRBJ1-2
d_gene: .
abundance: few
CDR3aa: CASSYPALGDYYGYTF
CDR3nt: TGCGCCAGCAGCTACCCGGCGTTGGGAGACTACTATGGCTACACCTTC

v_gene: TRBV9
j_gene: TRBJ2-7
d_gene: .
abundance: many
CDR3aa: CASSVDGDPAYEQYF
CDR3nt: TGTGCCAGCAGCGTAGACGGCGATCCAGCCTACGAGCAGTACTTC

v_gene: TRBV12-3/TRBV12-4
j_gene: TRBJ2-1
d_gene: TRBD1
abundance: many
CDR3aa: CASRLTGGSYNEQFF
CDR3nt: TGTGCCAGCAGGTTGACAGGGGGATCCTACAATGAGCAGTTCTTC

v_gene: TRBV29-1
j_gene: TRBJ1-1
d_gene: .
abundance: .
CDR3aa: CSVSGMNTEAFF
CDR3nt: TGCAGCGTTTCAGGGATGAACACTGAAGCTTTCTTT